The entry below gives a single T cell receptor (beta chain) sequence along with its context. This sample was included in a study of blood T cell repertoires in COVID-19. In the study overall: The analysed material was cDNA or gDNA that came from T cells, B-cell-depleted T cells, or PBMCs.

Produced via immunoSEQ multiplex PCR; TCRdb's table is partial and in-frame only. The sample contains approximately 260,000 clones, about 85% of which appear only once. CDR3 length: 14 amino acids. Trimming stripped 6 bases from V and 1 base from J, with 13 bases between. Looked up from germline, CDR1 is MNHEY and CDR2 is SMNVEV (reference sequence). J is TRBJ2-7 and V is TRBV27; D is undetermined. Sample: peripheral blood. The receptor was isolated from a man aged 55 to 70 who had recovered from COVID-19. The CDR3 sequence: CASSPRGRSYEQYF. CDR3 DNA: TGTGCCAGCAGCCCCCGCGGCCGATCCTACGAGCAGTACTTC.